The following is a TCR beta chain sequence with its context. Its matching antigen is unknown. This CDR3 has 15 amino acids. V lost 5 bases and J 0 bases, leaving 8 bases between the germline ends. Germline values: CDR1 MDHEN, CDR2 SYDVKM. The data stem from a study of T cell responses to AZD1222 COVID-19 vaccine. Sequenced by immunoSEQ multiplex PCR; TCRdb stores in-frame clones only, minus some. Among fewer than 250,000 clones listed, around 93% were seen once. Overall study findings and caveats: Just six or seven AZD1222 recipients tested seropositive at baseline. Following two doses of AZD1222, Spike-specific TCR breadth and depth rose. Reportedly, nearly half the spike-specific TCRs target unmutated variant regions.

This receptor was identified in an adult in good health. The rearrangement joins TRBV28 to TRBJ1-6; D remains unclear. This material consisted of peripheral blood, taken on day 0 of MenACWY control vaccination. The CDR3 coding sequence is TGTGCCAGCAGTCCCGGGAGCTCCTATAATTCACCCCTCCACTTT. Its translation is CASSPGSSYNSPLHF.